These T cell receptor beta chains were read from a single sample in a study of blood T cells in healthy people across ages. TCRdb ran MiXCR on the 5' RACE reads and lists one entry per CDR3 protein. The table has some 1,800,000 distinct CDR3 sequences, 35% to 50% seen once; the top ten hold 20% to 25%. Sample: blood. The origin of the receptors is a human donor in good health. The CDR3 runs from the conserved cysteine through the conserved F or W. The order of the fields is CDR3 length, D gene, J gene, V gene, clone size, CDR3 DNA, CDR3 protein. A D gene is named only where the DNA matches it firmly. Only part of the rows carry a size: once, few, many, or a class if the clone is expanded.

>13|TRBD2|TRBJ2-7|TRBV6-6|NA
TGTGCCAGCAGTACTGGGACTAGCGGCACCCAGTACTTC
CASSTGTSGTQYF
>12|NA|TRBJ2-4|TRBV7-9|NA
TGTTCCAGCAGACTCGAGGGATCCACCCAGTACTTC
CSSRLEGSTQYF
>14|NA|TRBJ2-7|TRBV10-3|few
TGTGCCATCAGTGATGGCAGGAATGCCTACGAGCAGTACTTC
CAISDGRNAYEQYF
>17|NA|TRBJ2-3|TRBV4-2|NA
TGTGCCAGCACTGTCTCTCGGAGTTCTAGAAGCACAGATACGCAGTATTTT
CASTVSRSSRSTDTQYF
>15|NA|TRBJ1-2|TRBV12-3/TRBV12-4|NA
TGTGCCAGCAGTTTCCCCGGGGGACTACAAGGTGGCTACACCTTC
CASSFPGGLQGGYTF
>15|TRBD1|TRBJ2-7|TRBV18|NA
TGTGCCAGCTCACCCTCGACAGGGGGTTCCTACGAGCAGTACTTC
CASSPSTGGSYEQYF
>15|TRBD2|TRBJ2-5|TRBV6-1|NA
TGTGCCAGCAGACCGCGCCCTGGACTAGAAGAGACCCAGTACTTC
CASRPRPGLEETQYF
>16|TRBD1|TRBJ2-7|TRBV29-1|few
TGCAGCCCCTACGGGTCACCGGGACAGAGGACCTACGAGCAGTACTTC
CSPYGSPGQRTYEQYF
>14|NA|TRBJ2-5|TRBV7-9|NA
TGTGCCAGCAGCCGTATTGCGCGATGGGAGACCCAGTACTTC
CASSRIARWETQYF
>12|NA|TRBJ2-1|TRBV10-3|few
TGTGCCATCAGTGACCTATACAATGAGCAGTTCTTC
CAISDLYNEQFF
>17|TRBD2|TRBJ2-3|TRBV12-3/TRBV12-4|few
TGTGCCAGCAGTTTAGAGGGTCCAGCGGGACGCACAGATACGCAGTATTTT
CASSLEGPAGRTDTQYF
>15|NA|TRBJ2-5|TRBV7-3|NA
TGTGCCAGCAGCTTGGCAGGTTCTTTTGGAGAGACCCAGTACTTC
CASSLAGSFGETQYF
>15|TRBD1|TRBJ2-1|TRBV6-5|few
TGTGCCAGCAGGCAAGACAGGGGCCCCTACAATGAGCAGTTCTTC
CASRQDRGPYNEQFF
>16|TRBD2|TRBJ2-5|TRBV20-1|many
TGCAGTGCTAGACCTTGGACTAGCGGGGTAGGAGAGACCCAGTACTTC
CSARPWTSGVGETQYF
>13|NA|TRBJ1-2|TRBV29-1|few
TGCAGCGTTTCCGGGACGGGAAAAGATGGCTACACCTTC
CSVSGTGKDGYTF
>16|NA|TRBJ1-1|TRBV5-1|NA
TGCGCCAACACTGAGCAAGCCTCTGGGGTAGGCGCTGAAGCTTTCTTT
CANTEQASGVGAEAFF
>13|NA|TRBJ1-5|TRBV29-1|NA
TGCAGCGTCGTCGCTGAAGCCCATCAGCCCCAGCATTTT
CSVVAEAHQPQHF
>14|TRBD2|TRBJ2-3|TRBV5-1|NA
TGCGCCAGCAGCCCGGGGGGGCGTGGAGATACGCAGTATTTT
CASSPGGRGDTQYF
>13|NA|TRBJ1-1|TRBV6-5|few
TGTGCCAGCAGTCTCAGCCAGACCACTGAAGCTTTCTTT
CASSLSQTTEAFF
>16|TRBD2|TRBJ2-1|TRBV20-1|few
TGCAGTGCACTCTGGGGTATAGCGGGGCCCAATAATGAGCAGTTCTTC
CSALWGIAGPNNEQFF
>17|TRBD1|TRBJ2-1|TRBV5-5|NA
TGTGCCAGCAGCTTCGAACCGGGACAGGGGTTAATAGTTGAGCAGTTCTTC
CASSFEPGQGLIVEQFF
>15|TRBD2|TRBJ2-7|TRBV7-8|NA
TGTGCCAGCAGCCATAGCGGGGGGTTAACCTACGAGCAGTACTTC
CASSHSGGLTYEQYF
>14|TRBD1|TRBJ2-1|TRBV9|NA
TGTGCCAGCAGCAAATTGACAGGGAACAATGAGCAGTTCTTC
CASSKLTGNNEQFF
>19|TRBD2|TRBJ2-4|TRBV7-2|NA
TGCGCCAGCAGCTTAGCCGGGACTAGCGGGGTTGCGCAATTCGATGAGCAGTACTTC
CASSLAGTSGVAQFDEQYF
>14|TRBD2|TRBJ2-3|TRBV5-5|NA
TGTGCCAGCAGCTCGGGACTAGCGGTAGATACGCAGTATTTT
CASSSGLAVDTQYF
>15|NA|TRBJ1-2|TRBV4-2|once
TGTGCCAGCAGCGGGATGGCAGGGAGCATTTATGGCTACACCTTC
CASSGMAGSIYGYTF
>13|NA|TRBJ1-2|TRBV5-1|NA
TGCGCCAGCAGCCCATTTACGGCTTATGGCTACACCTTC
CASSPFTAYGYTF
>12|NA|TRBJ2-1|TRBV11-2|NA
TGTGCCAGCAGCTCCCTAGCGCCTGAGCAGTTCTTC
CASSSLAPEQFF
>15|TRBD1|TRBJ1-1|TRBV5-1|NA
TGCGCCAGCAGCTTACGGACAGGCAAGAACACTGAAGCTTTCTTT
CASSLRTGKNTEAFF
>14|NA|TRBJ1-1|TRBV12-3/TRBV12-4|NA
TGTGCCAGCAGTTTTACCGGGCCTGACACTGAAGCTTTCTTT
CASSFTGPDTEAFF
>15|NA|TRBJ2-7|TRBV7-2|NA
TGTGCCGGCAGCTCTACGGATGGCCTTCCCTACGAGCAGTACTTC
CAGSSTDGLPYEQYF
>19|NA|TRBJ2-6|TRBV5-8|few
TGTGCCAGCAGCCCTACATACAGGGTGCGCTTCTCTGGGGCCAACGTCCTGACTTTC
CASSPTYRVRFSGANVLTF
>11|TRBD1|TRBJ2-7|TRBV20-1|few
TGCAGTGCCCTGGGACAGGTCGAGCAGTACTTC
CSALGQVEQYF
>12|NA|TRBJ1-3|TRBV4-1|few
TGCGCCAGCAGCCAAGAGGAAAACACCATATATTTT
CASSQEENTIYF
>15|TRBD2|TRBJ2-1|TRBV20-1|NA
TGCAGTGCTAGAGATAACCGGGGGGGCTTCAATGAGCAGTTCTTC
CSARDNRGGFNEQFF
>15|NA|TRBJ2-1|TRBV11-2|NA
TGTGCCAGCAGCCGAGGGTACAGGTTATTTAATGAGCAGTTCTTC
CASSRGYRLFNEQFF
>16|NA|TRBJ2-2|TRBV4-2|NA
TGTGCCTGCAGCAAACAGGGTGGTTGGGACACCGGGGAGCTGTTTTTT
CACSKQGGWDTGELFF
>13|NA|TRBJ2-3|TRBV6-5|many
TGTGCCAGCAGCCCTCTCGGGGGAGATACGCAGTATTTT
CASSPLGGDTQYF
>14|NA|TRBJ2-7|TRBV6-6|NA
TGTGCCAGCAGCCACGTGGGGGCCCAATCGGAGCAGTACTTC
CASSHVGAQSEQYF
>17|NA|TRBJ2-5|TRBV4-3|NA
TGCGCCAGCAGCCAAGATACAGTCGGGGCCGTGGGGGAGACCCAGTACTTC
CASSQDTVGAVGETQYF
>15|NA|TRBJ1-5|TRBV7-6|few
TGTGCCAGCAGCTCGGCGGGGGGGCCCAATCAGCCCCAGCATTTT
CASSSAGGPNQPQHF
>19|TRBD2|TRBJ2-1|TRBV7-9|NA
TGTGCCGGCAGCTACAAGACTAGCGGGGGGGCCGAGCGGGTTTGGGAGCAGTTCTTC
CAGSYKTSGGAERVWEQFF
>18|TRBD2|TRBJ2-1|TRBV20-1|NA
TGCAGTGCTGCCGAGGTCCCTAGCGGGGGGGCACGGGGAAATGAGCAGTTCTTC
CSAAEVPSGGARGNEQFF
>12|NA|TRBJ2-4|TRBV19|NA
TGTGCCAGTAGTATCCGAGTAGGGGTTCAGTACTTC
CASSIRVGVQYF
>18|TRBD1|TRBJ2-6|TRBV6-5|NA
TGTGCCAGCAGTTCTGGAAGCAGGGGGCGATCTGGGGCCAACGTCCTGACTTTC
CASSSGSRGRSGANVLTF
>16|TRBD1|TRBJ2-2|TRBV7-2|NA
TGTGCCAGCAGCTTGGCCGGGACAGGGACCACCGGGGAGCTGTTTTTT
CASSLAGTGTTGELFF
>16|TRBD2|TRBJ2-1|TRBV7-9|NA
TGTGCCAGCAGCTTAAGTGCGGGGGGTATATACAATGAGCAGTTCTTC
CASSLSAGGIYNEQFF
>15|TRBD1|TRBJ1-4|TRBV4-1|NA
TGCGCCAGCACCCTACAGGGGACGTCTAATGAAAAACTGTTTTTT
CASTLQGTSNEKLFF
>12|NA|TRBJ1-2|TRBV7-9|NA
TGTGCCAGCAGCTCAGTGCAGTATGGCTACACCTTC
CASSSVQYGYTF
>18|TRBD1|TRBJ1-2|TRBV9|few
TGTGCCAGCAGCGTTCCCCCCACCGGGACAGGGGGAGTGTGTGGCTACACCTTC
CASSVPPTGTGGVCGYTF
>14|TRBD1|TRBJ2-7|TRBV20-1|few
TGCAGTGCCCTTCGGACAGGGGATACCTACGAGCAGTACTTC
CSALRTGDTYEQYF
>14|TRBD1|TRBJ1-5|TRBV6-5|few
TGTGCCAGCAGTTATACAGGGGCGCGGCAGCCCCAGCATTTT
CASSYTGARQPQHF
>15|NA|TRBJ2-7|TRBV5-1|NA
TGCGCCAGCAGCTATGAAGGCACCCTATCCTACGAGCAGTACTTC
CASSYEGTLSYEQYF
>17|TRBD1|TRBJ1-5|TRBV19|NA
TGTGCCAGTAGTATAGACGGACAGGGTGGTGGCAATCAGCCCCAGCATTTT
CASSIDGQGGGNQPQHF
>15|TRBD2|TRBJ2-7|TRBV7-2|NA
TGTGCCAGCAGCTTAGCGATGGCGGGGGGATACGAGCAGTACTTC
CASSLAMAGGYEQYF